In this sample, the clone carrying this T cell receptor (beta chain) turned up many times. The antigen remains unidentified. Using its own MiXCR run on the reads, TCRdb lists one record per CDR3 protein. Among about 460,000 distinct CDR3 sequences listed, approximately 10% were seen once. The data are from a study of T cell repertoires in cytomegalovirus infection. Study-level information: CMV infection together with matching HLA type was indicated by public TCR beta signatures.

V gave up 1 base and J gave up 4 bases, with 11 bases separating them. The CDR3 is 15 residues long. Overall study results and limits: Summed frequency of shared TCR beta families picked out CMV carriers who also had the relevant HLA. Within the response measured ex vivo, HLA-C-restricted CMV-specific TCR beta clonotypes were dominant.

Sequenced material: PBMCs. The chain combines TRBV12-3 or TRBV12-4 with TRBJ1-5; D gene uncertain. The sequence was obtained from a human donor in good health (CMV status not recorded). Some clones in this sample may be carry-over from other donors' samples. The CDR3 DNA sequence: TGTGCCAGCAGTTTAGAAAGTTTGGGAAATCAGCCCCAGCATTTT. As protein: CASSLESLGNQPQHF.